The rows below give T cell receptor beta chains drawn from one sample of a study of blood T cell repertoires in COVID-19. Sequenced by immunoSEQ multiplex PCR; TCRdb stores in-frame clones only, minus some. The table lists under 200,000 clones, approximately 86% of them singletons, with about 5% in the top ten. The specimen was PBMCs or T cells enriched from blood (not recorded which). The receptors stem from a woman aged 60-75 years with acute COVID-19. Each CDR3 is given with its conserved first and last residue. Fields, in order: clone size, V gene, D gene, J gene, CDR3 protein, CDR3 DNA. A D gene is named only where the DNA matches it firmly. Only part of the rows carry a size: once, few, many, or a class if the clone is expanded.

clone_size: .
v_call: TRBV6-5
d_call: .
j_call: TRBJ1-2
cdr3_aa: CASSAGVDRSYGYTF
cdr3_nt: TGTGCCAGCAGCGCGGGAGTCGACAGGAGCTATGGCTACACCTTC

clone_size: many
v_call: TRBV5-1
d_call: TRBD1
j_call: TRBJ2-2
cdr3_aa: CASSSRTGDAGELFF
cdr3_nt: TGCGCCAGCAGCTCCCGGACAGGGGACGCCGGGGAGCTGTTTTTT

clone_size: .
v_call: TRBV12-3/TRBV12-4
d_call: .
j_call: TRBJ2-5
cdr3_aa: CASSRDQETQYF
cdr3_nt: TGTGCCAGCAGCCGAGACCAAGAGACCCAGTACTTC

clone_size: .
v_call: TRBV13
d_call: TRBD2
j_call: TRBJ2-7
cdr3_aa: CASSLVVAGAYEQYF
cdr3_nt: TGTGCCAGCAGCTTAGTGGTAGCGGGAGCATACGAGCAGTACTTC

clone_size: once
v_call: TRBV9
d_call: TRBD1
j_call: TRBJ1-2
cdr3_aa: CASSVEGRGLSYGYTF
cdr3_nt: TGTGCCAGCAGCGTAGAGGGAAGGGGGCTAAGCTATGGCTACACCTTC

clone_size: .
v_call: TRBV5-1
d_call: TRBD2
j_call: TRBJ2-3
cdr3_aa: CASRRLAGVLDTQYF
cdr3_nt: TGCGCCAGCCGCCGACTAGCGGGAGTCTTAGATACGCAGTATTTT

clone_size: .
v_call: TRBV3-1/TRBV3-2
d_call: .
j_call: TRBJ2-1
cdr3_aa: CASSQRLDSYNEQFF
cdr3_nt: TGTGCCAGCAGCCAACGACTAGACTCCTACAATGAGCAGTTCTTC

clone_size: .
v_call: TRBV23-1
d_call: TRBD1
j_call: TRBJ2-1
cdr3_aa: CASSPRSRDRYNEQFF
cdr3_nt: TGCGCCAGCAGTCCCAGGTCCCGGGACAGGTACAATGAGCAGTTCTTC

clone_size: .
v_call: TRBV6-2/TRBV6-3
d_call: TRBD2
j_call: TRBJ2-5
cdr3_aa: CASSYRPGRSGGGETQYF
cdr3_nt: TGTGCCAGCAGTTACCGCCCCGGGCGGAGCGGGGGAGGGGAGACCCAGTACTTC

clone_size: .
v_call: TRBV9
d_call: TRBD1
j_call: TRBJ1-2
cdr3_aa: CASSAGAQGTGGYTF
cdr3_nt: TGTGCCAGCAGCGCGGGGGCACAGGGGACGGGCGGCTACACCTTC

clone_size: .
v_call: TRBV6-5
d_call: .
j_call: TRBJ1-6
cdr3_aa: CASSRGNNNSPLHF
cdr3_nt: TGTGCCAGCAGTCGCGGGAATAATAATTCACCCCTCCACTTT

clone_size: .
v_call: TRBV2
d_call: .
j_call: TRBJ1-2
cdr3_aa: CASGHNYGYTF
cdr3_nt: TGTGCCAGCGGACACAACTATGGCTACACCTTC

clone_size: few
v_call: TRBV5-1
d_call: TRBD2
j_call: TRBJ2-7
cdr3_aa: CASTYSGNSYEQYF
cdr3_nt: TGCGCCAGCACCTACAGCGGGAACTCCTACGAGCAGTACTTC

clone_size: .
v_call: TRBV4-3
d_call: TRBD2
j_call: TRBJ2-3
cdr3_aa: CASSQVSTSGRGADTQYF
cdr3_nt: TGCGCCAGCAGCCAAGTCTCTACTAGCGGGAGGGGGGCAGATACGCAGTATTTT

clone_size: .
v_call: TRBV5-8
d_call: TRBD1
j_call: TRBJ2-5
cdr3_aa: CASSFFQGAHPFQETQYF
cdr3_nt: TGTGCCAGCAGCTTCTTTCAGGGGGCGCACCCATTCCAAGAGACCCAGTACTTC

clone_size: .
v_call: TRBV7-6
d_call: TRBD1
j_call: TRBJ2-5
cdr3_aa: CASSLATGGGETQYF
cdr3_nt: TGTGCCAGCAGCTTAGCGACAGGGGGCGGGGAGACCCAGTACTTC

clone_size: .
v_call: TRBV6-5
d_call: TRBD1
j_call: TRBJ1-1
cdr3_aa: CASSRQGVTEAFF
cdr3_nt: TGTGCCAGCAGCAGGCAGGGGGTTACTGAAGCTTTCTTT

clone_size: few
v_call: TRBV29-1
d_call: TRBD2
j_call: TRBJ2-1
cdr3_aa: CSVVLMTSAKFF
cdr3_nt: TGCAGCGTTGTTTTGATGACTAGCGCCAAGTTCTTC

clone_size: .
v_call: TRBV3-1/TRBV3-2
d_call: .
j_call: TRBJ1-3
cdr3_aa: CASSRVGQQNTIYF
cdr3_nt: TGTGCCAGCAGCCGGGTCGGACAGCAAAACACCATATATTTT

clone_size: few
v_call: TRBV18
d_call: TRBD2
j_call: TRBJ2-3
cdr3_aa: CASSPTGGQTDTQYF
cdr3_nt: TGTGCCAGCTCACCAACGGGGGGGCAAACAGATACGCAGTATTTT

clone_size: .
v_call: TRBV10-1
d_call: .
j_call: TRBJ2-6
cdr3_aa: CASSASGVGANVLTF
cdr3_nt: TGCGCCAGCAGTGCATCCGGGGTTGGGGCCAACGTCCTGACTTTC